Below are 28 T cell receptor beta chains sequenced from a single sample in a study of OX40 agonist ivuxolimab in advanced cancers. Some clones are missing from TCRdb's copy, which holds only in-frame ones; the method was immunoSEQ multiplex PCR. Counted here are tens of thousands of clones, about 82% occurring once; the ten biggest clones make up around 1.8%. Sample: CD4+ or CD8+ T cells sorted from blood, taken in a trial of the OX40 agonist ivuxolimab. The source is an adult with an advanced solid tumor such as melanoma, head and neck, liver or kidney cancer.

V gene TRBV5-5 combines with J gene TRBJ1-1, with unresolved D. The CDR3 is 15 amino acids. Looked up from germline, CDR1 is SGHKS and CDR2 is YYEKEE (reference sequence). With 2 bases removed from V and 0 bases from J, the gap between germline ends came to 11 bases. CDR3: CASSFRSGLNTEAFF. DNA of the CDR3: TGTGCCAGCAGCTTTCGGTCCGGACTGAACACTGAAGCTTTCTTT.

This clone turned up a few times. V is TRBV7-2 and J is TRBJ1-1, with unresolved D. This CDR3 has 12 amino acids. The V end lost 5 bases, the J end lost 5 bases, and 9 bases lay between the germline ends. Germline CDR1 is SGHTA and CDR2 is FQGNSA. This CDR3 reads CASSRSGTEAFF. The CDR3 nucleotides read TGTGCCAGCAGCCGCAGCGGGACTGAAGCTTTCTTT.

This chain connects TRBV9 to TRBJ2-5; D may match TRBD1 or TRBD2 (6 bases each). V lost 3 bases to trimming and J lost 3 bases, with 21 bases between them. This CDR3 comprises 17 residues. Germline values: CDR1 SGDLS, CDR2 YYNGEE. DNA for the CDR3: TGTGCCAGCAGCGCAGTTGGGGGGTATGCAGGGGAAGAGACCCAGTACTTC. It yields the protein CASSAVGGYAGEETQYF.

The CDR3 DNA reads TGTGCCAGTAGTATTTCGGACAGGGAATACGGGGAGCTGTTTTTT. Its protein product is CASSISDREYGELFF. This sequence joins TRBV19 and TRBJ2-2; TRBD1 matches 8 bases. CDR1 LNHDA and CDR2 SQIVND come from the germline V gene (reference sequence). The CDR3 totals 15 residues. The ends lost 3 bases at V and 7 bases at J; junction bases unmatched: 7.

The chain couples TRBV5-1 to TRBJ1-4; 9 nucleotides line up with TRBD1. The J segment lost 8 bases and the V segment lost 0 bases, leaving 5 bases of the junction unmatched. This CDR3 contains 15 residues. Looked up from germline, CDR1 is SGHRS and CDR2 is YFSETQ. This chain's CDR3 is CASSLEQGAAEKLFF. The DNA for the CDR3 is TGCGCCAGCAGCTTGGAACAGGGGGCAGCGGAAAAACTGTTTTTT.

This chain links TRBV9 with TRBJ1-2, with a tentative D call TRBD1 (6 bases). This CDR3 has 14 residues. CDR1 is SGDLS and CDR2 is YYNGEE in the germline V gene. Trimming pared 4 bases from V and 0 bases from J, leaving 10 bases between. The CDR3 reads CASSRDTPNYGYTF. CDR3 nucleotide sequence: TGTGCCAGCAGCAGGGACACCCCTAACTATGGCTACACCTTC.

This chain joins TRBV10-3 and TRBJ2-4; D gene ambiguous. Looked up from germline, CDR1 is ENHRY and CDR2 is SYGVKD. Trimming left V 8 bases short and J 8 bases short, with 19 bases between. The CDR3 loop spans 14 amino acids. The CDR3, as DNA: TGTGCCATCCGCAGCCGACCTGACTCGTACATTCAGTACTTC. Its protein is CAIRSRPDSYIQYF.

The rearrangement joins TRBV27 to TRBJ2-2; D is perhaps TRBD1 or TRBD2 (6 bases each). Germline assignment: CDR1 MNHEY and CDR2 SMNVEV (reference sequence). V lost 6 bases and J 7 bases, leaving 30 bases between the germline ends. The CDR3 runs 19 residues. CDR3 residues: CASSLRIGGISRAFGELFF. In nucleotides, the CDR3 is TGTGCCAGCAGCTTGCGAATAGGGGGGATTTCTCGCGCGTTCGGGGAGCTGTTTTTT.

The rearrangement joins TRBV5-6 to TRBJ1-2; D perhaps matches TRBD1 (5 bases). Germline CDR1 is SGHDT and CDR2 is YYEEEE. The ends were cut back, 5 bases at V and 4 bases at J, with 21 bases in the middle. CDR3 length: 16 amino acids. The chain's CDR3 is CASRGRAAGRSYGYTF. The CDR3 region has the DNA TGTGCCAGCAGGGGGCGGGCAGCCGGGCGTAGCTATGGCTACACCTTC.

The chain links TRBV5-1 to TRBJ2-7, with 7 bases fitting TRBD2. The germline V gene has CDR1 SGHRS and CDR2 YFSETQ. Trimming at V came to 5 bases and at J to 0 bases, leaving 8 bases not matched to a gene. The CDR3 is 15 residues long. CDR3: CASRILASSSYEQYF. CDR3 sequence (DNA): TGCGCCAGCAGAATACTAGCGTCGAGCTCCTACGAGCAGTACTTC.

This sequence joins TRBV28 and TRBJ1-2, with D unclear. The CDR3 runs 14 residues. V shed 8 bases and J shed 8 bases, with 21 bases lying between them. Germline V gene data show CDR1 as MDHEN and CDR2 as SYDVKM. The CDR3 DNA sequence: TGTGCCAGCTGCCGGGTTGGTTTTTTGAGGGGCTACACCTTC. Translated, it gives CASCRVGFLRGYTF.

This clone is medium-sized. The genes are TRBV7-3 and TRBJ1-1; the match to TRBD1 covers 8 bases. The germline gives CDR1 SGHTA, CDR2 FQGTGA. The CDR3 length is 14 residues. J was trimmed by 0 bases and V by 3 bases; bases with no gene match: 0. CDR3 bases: TGTGCCAGCAGCTTGGACAGGGTGAACACTGAAGCTTTCTTT. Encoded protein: CASSLDRVNTEAFF. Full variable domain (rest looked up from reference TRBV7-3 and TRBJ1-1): GAGVSQTPSNKVTEKGKYVELRCDPISGHTALYWYRQSLGQGPEFLIYFQGTGAADDSGLPNDRFFAVRPEGSVSTLKIQRTERGDSAVYLCASSLDRVNTEAFFGQGTRLTVV.

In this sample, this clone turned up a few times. CDR3 coding DNA: TGTGCCGGGACAGTACACATGAACACTGAAGCTTTCTTT. Its protein product is CAGTVHMNTEAFF. The genes are TRBV30 and TRBJ1-1; 7 bases map to TRBD1. The CDR3 sequence is 13 residues long. The germline V gene has CDR1 GTSNPN and CDR2 SVGIG (reference sequence). V dropped 8 bases and J dropped 0; count of bases not matched to a gene: 6.

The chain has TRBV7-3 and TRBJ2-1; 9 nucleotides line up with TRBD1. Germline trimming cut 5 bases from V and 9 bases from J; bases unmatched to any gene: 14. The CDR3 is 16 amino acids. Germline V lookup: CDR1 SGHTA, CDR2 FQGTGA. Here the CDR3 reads CASSPSPEQGASEQFF. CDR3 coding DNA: TGTGCCAGCAGCCCCTCCCCCGAACAGGGGGCAAGTGAGCAGTTCTTC.

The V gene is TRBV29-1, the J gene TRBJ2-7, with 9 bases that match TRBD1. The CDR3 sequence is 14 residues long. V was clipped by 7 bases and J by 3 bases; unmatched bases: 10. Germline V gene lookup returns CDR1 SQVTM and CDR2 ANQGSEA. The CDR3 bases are TGCAGCGGGTCCCGGACAGGGGAGGTCTACGAGCAGTACTTC. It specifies CSGSRTGEVYEQYF.

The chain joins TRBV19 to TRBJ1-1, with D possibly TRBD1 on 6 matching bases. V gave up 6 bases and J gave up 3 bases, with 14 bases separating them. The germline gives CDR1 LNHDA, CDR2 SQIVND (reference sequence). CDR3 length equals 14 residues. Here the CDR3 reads CASRIPGHHTEAFF. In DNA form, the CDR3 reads TGTGCCAGTAGGATTCCGGGACATCACACTGAAGCTTTCTTT.

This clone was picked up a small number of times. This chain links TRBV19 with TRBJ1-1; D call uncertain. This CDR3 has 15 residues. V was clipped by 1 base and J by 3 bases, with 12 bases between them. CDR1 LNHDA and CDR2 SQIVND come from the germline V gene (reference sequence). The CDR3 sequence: CASSIGRTPYTEAFF. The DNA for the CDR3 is TGTGCCAGTAGTATAGGGCGGACCCCTTACACTGAAGCTTTCTTT.

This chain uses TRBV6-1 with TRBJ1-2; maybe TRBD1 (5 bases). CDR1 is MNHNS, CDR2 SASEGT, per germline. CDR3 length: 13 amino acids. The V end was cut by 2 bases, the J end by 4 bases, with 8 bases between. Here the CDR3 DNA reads TGTGCCAGCAGTGAACAGGGATTCTATGGCTACACCTTC. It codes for CASSEQGFYGYTF.

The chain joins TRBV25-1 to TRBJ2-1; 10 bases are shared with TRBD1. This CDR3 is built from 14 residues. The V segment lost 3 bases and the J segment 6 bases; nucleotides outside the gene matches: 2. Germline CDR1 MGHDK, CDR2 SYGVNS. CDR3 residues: CASSDRQGANEQFF. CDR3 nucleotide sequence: TGTGCCAGCAGTGACCGACAGGGGGCCAATGAGCAGTTCTTC.

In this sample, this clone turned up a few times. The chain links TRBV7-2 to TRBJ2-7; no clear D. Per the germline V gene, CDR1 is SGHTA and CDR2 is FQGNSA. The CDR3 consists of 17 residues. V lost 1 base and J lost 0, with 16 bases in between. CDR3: CASSLVESELTSYEQYF. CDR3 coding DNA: TGTGCCAGCAGCTTAGTTGAGTCGGAACTAACCTCCTACGAGCAGTACTTC.

As DNA, the CDR3 is TGTGCCAGCAGCTTAAACGGGGCAGACAATGAGCAGTTCTTC. Protein product: CASSLNGADNEQFF. J is TRBJ2-1 and V is TRBV7-3; D is perhaps TRBD1 or TRBD2 (5 bases each). The germline gives CDR1 SGHTA, CDR2 FQGTGA. This CDR3 comprises 14 residues. Deletions cut 1 base from V and 5 bases from J, with 9 bases between.

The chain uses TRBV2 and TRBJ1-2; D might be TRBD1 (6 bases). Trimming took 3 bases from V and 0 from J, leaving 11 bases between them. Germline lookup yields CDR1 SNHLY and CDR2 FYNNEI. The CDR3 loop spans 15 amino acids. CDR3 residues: CASSEADRTNYGYTF. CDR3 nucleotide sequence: TGTGCCAGCAGTGAGGCGGACAGAACTAACTATGGCTACACCTTC.

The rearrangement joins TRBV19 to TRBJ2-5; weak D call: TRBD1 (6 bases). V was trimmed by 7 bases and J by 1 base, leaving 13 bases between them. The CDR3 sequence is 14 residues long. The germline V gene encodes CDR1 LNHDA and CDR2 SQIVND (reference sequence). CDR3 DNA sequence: TGTGCCAGTACCGACTTAGGGGGCCAAGAGACCCAGTACTTC. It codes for CASTDLGGQETQYF.

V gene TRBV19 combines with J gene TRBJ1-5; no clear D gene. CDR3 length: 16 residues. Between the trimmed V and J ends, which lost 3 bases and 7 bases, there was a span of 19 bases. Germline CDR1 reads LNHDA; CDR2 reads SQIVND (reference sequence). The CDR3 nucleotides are TGTGCCAGTAGTATTCTCAAACAACTACGGGGACAGCCCCAGCATTTT. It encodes CASSILKQLRGQPQHF. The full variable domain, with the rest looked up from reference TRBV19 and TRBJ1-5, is DGGITQSPKYLFRKEGQNVTLSCEQNLNHDAMYWYRQDPGQGLRLIYYSQIVNDFQKGDIAEGYSVSREKKESFPLTVTSAQKNPTAFYLCASSILKQLRGQPQHFGDGTRLSIL.

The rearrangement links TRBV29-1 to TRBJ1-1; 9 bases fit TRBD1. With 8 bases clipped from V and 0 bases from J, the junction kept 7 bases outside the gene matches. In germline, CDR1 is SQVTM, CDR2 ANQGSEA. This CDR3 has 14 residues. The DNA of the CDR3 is TGCAGCATCACAGGGGGCAACATGAACACTGAAGCTTTCTTT. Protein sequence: CSITGGNMNTEAFF. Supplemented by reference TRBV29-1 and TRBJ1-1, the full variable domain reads SAVISQKPSRDICQRGTSLTIQCQVDSQVTMMFWYRQQPGQSLTLIATANQGSEATYESGFVIDKFPISRPNLTFSTLTVSNMSPEDSSIYLCSITGGNMNTEAFFGQGTRLTVV.

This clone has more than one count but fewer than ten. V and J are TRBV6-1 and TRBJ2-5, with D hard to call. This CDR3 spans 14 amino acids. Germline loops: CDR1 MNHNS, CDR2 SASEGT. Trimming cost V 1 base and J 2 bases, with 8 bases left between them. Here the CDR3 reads CASSEGPTQETQYF. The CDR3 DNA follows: TGTGCCAGCAGTGAAGGTCCAACTCAAGAGACCCAGTACTTC.

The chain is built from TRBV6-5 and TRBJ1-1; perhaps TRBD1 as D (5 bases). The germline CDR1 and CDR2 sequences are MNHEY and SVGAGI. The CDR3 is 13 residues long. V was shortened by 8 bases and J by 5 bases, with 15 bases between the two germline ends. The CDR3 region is CASGTAGRTEAFF. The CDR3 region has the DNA TGTGCCAGCGGGACCGCCGGAAGGACTGAAGCTTTCTTT.

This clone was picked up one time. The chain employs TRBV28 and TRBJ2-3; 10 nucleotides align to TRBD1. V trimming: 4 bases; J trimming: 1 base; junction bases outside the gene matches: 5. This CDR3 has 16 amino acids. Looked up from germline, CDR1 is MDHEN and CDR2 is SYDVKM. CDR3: CASSSAGQGGTDTQYF. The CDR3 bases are TGTGCCAGCAGTTCGGCTGGACAGGGGGGCACAGATACGCAGTATTTT.